The subject of this entry is one TCR beta chain. Antigen unknown. Germline-derived CDR1 and CDR2 are LGHDT and YNNKEL (reference sequence). J was trimmed by 1 base and V by 5 bases; bases with no gene match: 3. The CDR3 spans 14 residues. The data belong to a study of T cell responses to AZD1222 COVID-19 vaccine. Assay: immunoSEQ multiplex PCR; the TCRdb copy retains only in-frame clones and omits some. The sample gives around 80,000 clones, 90% of which show up once; about 5.2% is in the top ten. The study, taken as a whole, reports: Most donors were white British and more were female, and clonal diversity was possibly underestimated. Seropositivity was recorded at baseline in only a handful of AZD1222 recipients.

The source of this sequence is an adult in good health. The chain couples TRBV3-1 (or the pseudogene TRBV3-2) to TRBJ1-1; TRBD1 agrees at 8 bases. The input for sequencing was peripheral blood, taken on day 0 of AZD1222 vaccination. In DNA form, the CDR3 reads TGTGCCAGCAGCTACGGACAGGGGAACACTGAAGCTTTCTTT. As protein: CASSYGQGNTEAFF.